This T cell receptor (beta chain) is drawn from a study of regulatory T cells in long-lasting Graves disease. CDR3 regions were amplified by Arm-PCR using iRepertoire HTBI primers to build TCR beta libraries. TCRdb reanalysed the multiplex PCR reads using MiXCR and keeps one entry per CDR3 protein. The profile shows over 300,000 distinct CDR3 sequences, 15% to 20% of them singletons. This clonotype was counted at least ten times. Time point here: persistent/refractory GD, antithyroid drugs over 5 years with positive TRAb. Preparation of the TCR library used RNA extracted from PBMCs. The CDR3 consists of 12 residues.

Specimen: peripheral blood mononuclear cells (PBMCs), collected when the disease was refractory, from a patient treated with antithyroid drugs. This chain uses TRBV12-3 or TRBV12-4 with TRBJ1-2; no reliable D call. The TCR was taken from a female donor with Graves disease. Here the CDR3 DNA reads TGTGCTACGCGGGGTAGGAACTATGGCTACACCTTC. It specifies CATRGRNYGYTF.